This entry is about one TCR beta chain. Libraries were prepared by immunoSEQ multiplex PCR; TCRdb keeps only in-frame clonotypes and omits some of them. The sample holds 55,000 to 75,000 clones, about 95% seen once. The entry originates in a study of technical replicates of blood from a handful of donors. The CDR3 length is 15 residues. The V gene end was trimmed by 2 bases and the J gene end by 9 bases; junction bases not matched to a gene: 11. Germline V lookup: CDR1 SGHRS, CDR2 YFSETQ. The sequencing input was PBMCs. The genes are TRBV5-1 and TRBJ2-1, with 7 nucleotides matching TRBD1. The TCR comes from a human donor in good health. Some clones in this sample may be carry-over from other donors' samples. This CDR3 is CASSFRGLESVEQFF. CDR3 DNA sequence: TGCGCCAGCAGCTTTAGGGGGCTAGAATCGGTTGAGCAGTTCTTC.